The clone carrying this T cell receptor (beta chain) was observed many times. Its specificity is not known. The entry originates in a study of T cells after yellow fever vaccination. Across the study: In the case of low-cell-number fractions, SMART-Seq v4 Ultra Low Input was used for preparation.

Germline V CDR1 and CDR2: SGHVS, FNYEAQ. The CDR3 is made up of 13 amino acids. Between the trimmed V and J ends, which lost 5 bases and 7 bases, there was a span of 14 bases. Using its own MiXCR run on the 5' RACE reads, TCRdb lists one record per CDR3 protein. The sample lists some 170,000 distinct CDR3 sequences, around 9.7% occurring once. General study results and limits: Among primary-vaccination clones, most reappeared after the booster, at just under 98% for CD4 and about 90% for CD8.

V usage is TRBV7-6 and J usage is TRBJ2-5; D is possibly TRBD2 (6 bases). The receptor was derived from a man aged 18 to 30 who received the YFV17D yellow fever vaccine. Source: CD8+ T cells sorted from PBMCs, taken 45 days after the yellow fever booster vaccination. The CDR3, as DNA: TGTGCCAGCAGCCCCGAGGTGGGGGGGACCCAGTACTTC. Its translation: CASSPEVGGTQYF.